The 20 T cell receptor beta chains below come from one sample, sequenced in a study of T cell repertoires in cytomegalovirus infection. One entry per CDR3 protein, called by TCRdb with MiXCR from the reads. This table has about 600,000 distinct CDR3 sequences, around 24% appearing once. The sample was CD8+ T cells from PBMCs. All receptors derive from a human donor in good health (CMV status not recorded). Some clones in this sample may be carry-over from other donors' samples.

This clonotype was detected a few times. CDR3 sequence (DNA): TGCAGCGCCGAGGCAGGGTACCCGATTACCGGCTACACCTTC. It is translated as CSAEAGYPITGYTF. This chain links TRBV29-1 with TRBJ1-2, with a tentative D call TRBD1 (5 bases). Deletions cut 7 bases from V and 8 bases from J, with 23 bases between. CDR1 is SQVTM and CDR2 is ANQGSEA in the germline V gene. This CDR3 is built from 14 residues.

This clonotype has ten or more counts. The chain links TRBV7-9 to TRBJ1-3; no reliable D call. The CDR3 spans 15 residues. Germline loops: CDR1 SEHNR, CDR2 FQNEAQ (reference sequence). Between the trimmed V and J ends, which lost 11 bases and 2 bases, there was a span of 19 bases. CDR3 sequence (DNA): TGTGCCGGAAGGGTATTAGATGTCCCTGGAAACACCATATATTTT. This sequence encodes CAGRVLDVPGNTIYF.

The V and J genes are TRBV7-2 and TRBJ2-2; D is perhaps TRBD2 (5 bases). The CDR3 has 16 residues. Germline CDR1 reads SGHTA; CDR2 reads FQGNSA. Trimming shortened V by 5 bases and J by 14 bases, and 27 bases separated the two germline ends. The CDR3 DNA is TGTGCCAGCAGCCCTGTTTGGGAGATGAACACCGGGGTTCTGTTTTTT. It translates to CASSPVWEMNTGVLFF.

CDR3 coding DNA: TGTGCCAGCAGTTTATCCGGGACAGGAACCTTTGGCTACACCTTC. Translated: CASSLSGTGTFGYTF. The chain uses TRBV27 and TRBJ1-2, with TRBD1 matching over 8 bases. J was trimmed by 7 bases and V by 0 bases; bases with no gene match: 7. CDR1 and CDR2 (germline): MNHEY, SMNVEV (reference sequence). This CDR3 comprises 15 residues.

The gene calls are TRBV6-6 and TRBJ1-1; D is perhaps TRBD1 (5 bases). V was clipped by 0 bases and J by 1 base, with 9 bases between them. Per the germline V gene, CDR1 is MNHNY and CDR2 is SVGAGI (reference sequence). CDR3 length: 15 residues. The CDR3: CASSYSQTANTEAFF. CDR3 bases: TGTGCCAGCAGTTACTCTCAGACAGCGAACACTGAAGCTTTCTTT.

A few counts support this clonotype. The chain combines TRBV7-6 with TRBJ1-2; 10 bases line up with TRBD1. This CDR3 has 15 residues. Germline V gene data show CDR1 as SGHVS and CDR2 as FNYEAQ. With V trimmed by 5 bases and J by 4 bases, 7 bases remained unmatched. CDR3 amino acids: CASSTSTGGGYGYTF. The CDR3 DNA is TGTGCCAGCAGCACATCGACAGGGGGCGGCTATGGCTACACCTTC.

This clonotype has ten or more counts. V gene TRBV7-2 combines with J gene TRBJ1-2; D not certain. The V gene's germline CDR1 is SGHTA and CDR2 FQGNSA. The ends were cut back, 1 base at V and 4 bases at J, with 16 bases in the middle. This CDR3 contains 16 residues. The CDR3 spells CASSLDRAGYSYGYTF. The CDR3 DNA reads TGTGCCAGCAGCTTAGATCGGGCAGGATACAGCTATGGCTACACCTTC.

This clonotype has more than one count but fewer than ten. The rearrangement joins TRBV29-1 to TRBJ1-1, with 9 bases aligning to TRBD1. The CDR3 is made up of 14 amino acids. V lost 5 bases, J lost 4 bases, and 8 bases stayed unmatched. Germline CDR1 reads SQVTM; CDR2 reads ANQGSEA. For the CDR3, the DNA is TGCAGCGTTACTCCGGGACAGGGAGGCACTGAAGCTTTCTTT. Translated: CSVTPGQGGTEAFF.

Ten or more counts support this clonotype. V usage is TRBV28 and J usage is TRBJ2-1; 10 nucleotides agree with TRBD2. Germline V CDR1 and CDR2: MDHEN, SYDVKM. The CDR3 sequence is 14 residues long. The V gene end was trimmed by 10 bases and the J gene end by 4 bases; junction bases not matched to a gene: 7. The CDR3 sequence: CATRSGGRYNEQFF. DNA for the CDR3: TGTGCCACCCGTAGCGGGGGGCGATACAATGAGCAGTTCTTC.

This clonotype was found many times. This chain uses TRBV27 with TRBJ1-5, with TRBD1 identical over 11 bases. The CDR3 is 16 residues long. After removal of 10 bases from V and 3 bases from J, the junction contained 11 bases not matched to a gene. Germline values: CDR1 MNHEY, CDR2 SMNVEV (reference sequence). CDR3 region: CATSTGTGGPNQPQHF. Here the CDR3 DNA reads TGTGCCACCTCGACCGGGACAGGGGGGCCCAATCAGCCCCAGCATTTT.

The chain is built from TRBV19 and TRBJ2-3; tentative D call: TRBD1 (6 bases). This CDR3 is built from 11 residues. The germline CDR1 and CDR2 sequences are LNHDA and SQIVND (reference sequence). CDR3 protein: CDTGHTDTQYF. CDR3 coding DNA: TGTGACACAGGGCACACAGATACGCAGTATTTT.

The CDR3 here is CASSYGPASGETDTQYF. As DNA, the CDR3 is TGTGCCAGCAGTTACGGTCCCGCTAGCGGGGAGACAGATACGCAGTATTTT. The rearrangement joins TRBV6-8 to TRBJ2-3; 9 positions agree with TRBD2. CDR1 and CDR2 from the germline V gene are MNHGY and SAAAGT. The V gene end was trimmed by 2 bases and the J gene end by 3 bases; junction bases not matched to a gene: 9. The CDR3 extends over 17 amino acids.

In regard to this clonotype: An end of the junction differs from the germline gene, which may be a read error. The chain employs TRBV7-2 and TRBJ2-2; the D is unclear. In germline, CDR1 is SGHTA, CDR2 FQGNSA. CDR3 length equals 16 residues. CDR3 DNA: TGTGTCAGCAGCTTATACAGACCGCCGAACACCGGGGAGCTGTTTTTT. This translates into CVSSLYRPPNTGELFF.

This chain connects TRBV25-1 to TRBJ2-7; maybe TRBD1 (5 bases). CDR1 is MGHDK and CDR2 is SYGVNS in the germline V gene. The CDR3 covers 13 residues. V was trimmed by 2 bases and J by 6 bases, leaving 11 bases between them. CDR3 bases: TGTGCCAGCAGTGAAGATCTAGACAGCGAGCAGTACGTC. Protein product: CASSEDLDSEQYV.

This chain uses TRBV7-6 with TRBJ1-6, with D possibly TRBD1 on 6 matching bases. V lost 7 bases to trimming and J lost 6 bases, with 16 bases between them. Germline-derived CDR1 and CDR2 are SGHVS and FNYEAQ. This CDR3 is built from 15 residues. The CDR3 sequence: CASNSTGDPNSPLHF. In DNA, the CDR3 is TGTGCCAGCAACTCGACAGGAGATCCTAATTCACCCCTCCACTTT.

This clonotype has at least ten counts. CDR3 amino acids: CASSQERGLNEQFF. The CDR3 DNA is TGTGCCAGCAGTCAAGAGCGGGGGCTTAATGAGCAGTTCTTC. J is TRBJ2-1 and V is TRBV6-2 or TRBV6-3; 8 positions agree with TRBD2. V was pared by 5 bases and J by 7 bases, with 7 bases of the junction left unmatched. The CDR3 has 14 residues. Germline V gene sequence: CDR1 MNHEY, CDR2 SVGEGT.

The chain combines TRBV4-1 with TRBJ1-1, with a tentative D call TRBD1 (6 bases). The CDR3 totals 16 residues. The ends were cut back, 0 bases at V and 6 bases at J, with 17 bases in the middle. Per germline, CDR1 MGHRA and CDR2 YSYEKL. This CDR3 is CASSQELPDRMAEAFF. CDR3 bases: TGCGCCAGCAGCCAAGAACTTCCGGACAGAATGGCTGAAGCTTTCTTT.

CDR3 nucleotides: TGCGCCAGCAGCCAAATAGCGGGGGGAACCAATGAGCAGTTCTTC. Translating it yields CASSQIAGGTNEQFF. V is TRBV4-3 and J is TRBJ2-1; 10 positions agree with TRBD2. This CDR3 has 15 residues. V trimming: 2 bases; J trimming: 6 bases; junction bases outside the gene matches: 4. Looked up from germline, CDR1 is LGHNA and CDR2 is YSLEER.

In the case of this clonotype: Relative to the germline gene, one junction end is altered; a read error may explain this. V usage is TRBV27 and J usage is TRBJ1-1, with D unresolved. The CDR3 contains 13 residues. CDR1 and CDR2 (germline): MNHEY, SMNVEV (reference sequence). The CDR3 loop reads CVSSLWLNTEAFF. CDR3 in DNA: TGTGTCAGCAGTTTATGGTTAAACACTGAAGCTTTCTTT.

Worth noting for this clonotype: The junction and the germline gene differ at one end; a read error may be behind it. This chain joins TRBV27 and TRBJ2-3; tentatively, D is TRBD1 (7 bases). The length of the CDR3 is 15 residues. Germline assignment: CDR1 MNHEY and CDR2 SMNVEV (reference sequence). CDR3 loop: CASSLEGASTDTRYF. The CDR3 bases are TGTGCCAGCAGTTTGGAGGGGGCGAGCACAGATACGCGGTATTTT.